The 17 T cell receptor beta chains listed next were all sequenced from one sample in a study of control samples from healthy donors and cancer patients. Here immunoSEQ multiplex PCR was the method, and the copy in TCRdb shows in-frame clones only, minus some. The sample shows 100,000 or so clones, 80% to 90% of them seen only once. The sample consisted of blood. Receptor source: a woman between 45 and 65 years old in good health.

The rearrangement uses TRBV11-3 and TRBJ1-2; 8 bases match TRBD1. The V gene end was trimmed by 5 bases and the J gene end by 8 bases; junction bases not matched to a gene: 13. Germline V gives CDR1 SGHNT, CDR2 YENEEA. The CDR3 length is 15 residues. The CDR3 DNA reads TGTGCCAGCAGCGACCGGGGCAGGGGGCGCCAGGGCTACACCTTC. This gives the protein CASSDRGRGRQGYTF. The full variable domain, rest sourced from reference TRBV11-3 and TRBJ1-2, is EAGVVQSPRYKIIEKKQPVAFWCNPISGHNTLYWYLQNLGQGPELLIRYENEEAVDDSQLPKDRFSAERLKGVDSTLKIQPAELGDSAVYLCASSDRGRGRQGYTFGSGTRLTVV.

The chain carries TRBV27 and TRBJ2-3; 7 nucleotides line up with TRBD1. Germline values: CDR1 MNHEY, CDR2 SMNVEV (reference sequence). The junction had 6 bases not matched to a gene; V was cut back by 7 bases and J by 2 bases. The CDR3 has 14 amino acids. CDR3 amino acids: CASTPGQLTDTQYF. The DNA of the CDR3 is TGTGCCAGCACCCCGGGACAGCTCACAGATACGCAGTATTTT.

This clone has a single count. V is TRBV27 and J is TRBJ2-7, with D perhaps being TRBD1 or TRBD2 (5 bases each). V was cut by 3 bases and J by 0 bases, with 9 bases left in between. Looked up from germline, CDR1 is MNHEY and CDR2 is SMNVEV (reference sequence). CDR3 length equals 14 residues. The CDR3 sequence: CASSFGTGSYEQYF. The CDR3 coding sequence is TGTGCCAGCAGTTTCGGGACCGGCTCCTACGAGCAGTACTTC.

The chain combines TRBV4-3 with TRBJ1-1; possible D gene TRBD1, 5 bases. The CDR3 extends over 15 amino acids. The germline CDR1 and CDR2 sequences are LGHNA and YSLEER. V was clipped by 4 bases and J by 5 bases, with 17 bases between them. As DNA, the CDR3 is TGCGCCAGCAGCCCCTCGTGGCAGGGAGGAACTGAAGCTTTCTTT. Its protein product is CASSPSWQGGTEAFF.

This clone was detected once. The J gene is TRBJ2-5, the V gene TRBV11-2; D is unclear. Germline V lookup: CDR1 SGHAT, CDR2 FQNNGV. V lost 5 bases and J 5 bases, leaving 21 bases between the germline ends. The CDR3 sequence is 16 residues long. The CDR3 sequence is CASSPVGTTGWETQYF. The CDR3 nucleotides read TGTGCCAGCAGCCCGGTGGGAACCACCGGTTGGGAGACCCAGTACTTC.

This clone was found once. The chain has TRBV30 and TRBJ1-2, with 10 bases matching TRBD1. The germline CDR1 and CDR2 sequences are GTSNPN and SVGIG (reference sequence). CDR3 length equals 14 residues. V was clipped by 3 bases and J by 1 base; unmatched bases: 2. The CDR3 loop is CAWRGQGNNYGYTF. CDR3 in DNA: TGTGCCTGGAGGGGACAGGGGAATAACTATGGCTACACCTTC.

The chain recombines TRBV7-3 with TRBJ1-2; D not resolved. V was cut by 2 bases and J by 1 base, with 11 bases left in between. The CDR3 totals 15 residues. Germline assignment: CDR1 SGHTA and CDR2 FQGTGA. The DNA of the CDR3 is TGTGCCAGCAGCTTAGATGGGTATAGTAACTATGGCTACACCTTC. As protein: CASSLDGYSNYGYTF.

The J gene is TRBJ1-6, the V gene TRBV5-4; no clear D. Germline loops: CDR1 SGHNT, CDR2 YYREEE (reference sequence). V lost 1 base, J lost 9 bases, and 11 bases lay in between. This CDR3 is built from 14 residues. The chain's CDR3 is CASSLRGIGSPLHF. DNA for the CDR3: TGTGCCAGCAGCTTGAGAGGGATTGGTTCACCCCTCCACTTT.

The chain couples TRBV15 to TRBJ2-2; tentatively, D is TRBD1 (6 bases). V dropped 3 bases and J dropped 5 bases, with 10 bases sitting between them. Germline values: CDR1 LNHNV, CDR2 YYDKDF (reference sequence). The CDR3 runs to 14 residues. The CDR3 is CATSRTGNTGELFF. CDR3 sequence (DNA): TGTGCCACCAGCAGGACAGGAAATACCGGGGAGCTGTTTTTT.

Comment on this clone: Relative to the germline gene, one junction end is altered; a read error may explain this. The genes are TRBV6-2 or TRBV6-3 and TRBJ2-3, with TRBD2 matching 10 bases. Germline loops: CDR1 MNHEY, CDR2 SVGEGT. The CDR3 covers 15 residues. The CDR3 DNA reads TGTACCAGCAGCTCCCTAGCGGGGGTGAGAGATACGCAGTATTTT. Residues: CTSSSLAGVRDTQYF.

The rearrangement uses TRBV6-5 and TRBJ1-4, with 7 nucleotides matching TRBD1. The V segment lost 3 bases and the J segment 4 bases; nucleotides outside the gene matches: 8. The length of the CDR3 is 16 residues. The V gene's germline CDR1 is MNHEY and CDR2 SVGAGI. The CDR3: CASSYSTGSVNEKLFF. The DNA for the CDR3 is TGTGCCAGCAGTTATTCGACAGGGAGCGTTAATGAAAAACTGTTTTTT.

In DNA, the CDR3 is TGTGCCAGCAGCGAATTCACAGAGGGGAACACTGAAGCTTTCTTT. This gives the protein CASSEFTEGNTEAFF. This chain links TRBV7-6 with TRBJ1-1, with D unclear. The V end was cut by 5 bases, the J end by 1 base, with 14 bases between. The CDR3 is 15 residues long. Germline V gives CDR1 SGHVS, CDR2 FNYEAQ.

The CDR3 spells CASREEGRNYGYTF. CDR3 sequence (DNA): TGCGCCAGCAGGGAGGAGGGACGTAACTATGGCTACACCTTC. The V gene is TRBV5-1, the J gene TRBJ1-2; D is perhaps TRBD1 (5 bases). This CDR3 is 14 amino acids long. Germline CDR1 SGHRS, CDR2 YFSETQ. V lost 5 bases and J 1 base, leaving 12 bases between the germline ends.

The chain has TRBV13 and TRBJ1-5; 9 bases are shared with TRBD1. Germline values: CDR1 PRHDT, CDR2 FYEKMQ (reference sequence). With V trimmed by 5 bases and J by 4 bases, 9 bases remained unmatched. The CDR3 is 16 amino acids. CDR3 bases: TGTGCCAGCAGCAAGGGACAGGGCCAGTTTAATCAGCCCCAGCATTTT. Translated: CASSKGQGQFNQPQHF.

Details on this clone: Other DNA sequences of this sample code for an identical CDR3. The rearrangement uses TRBV6-5 and TRBJ1-4; D uncertain. The CDR3 is 15 amino acids. Trimming removed 0 bases at V and 6 bases at J, with 11 bases between. Looked up from germline, CDR1 is MNHEY and CDR2 is SVGAGI. The CDR3 sequence is CASSYSGSSDEKLFF. The CDR3 coding sequence is TGTGCCAGCAGTTACTCTGGATCCTCGGATGAAAAACTGTTTTTT.

V gene TRBV7-6 combines with J gene TRBJ2-1, with TRBD2 matching 14 bases. J gave up 6 bases and V 5 bases, and 6 bases lay outside the gene matches. Germline V gene sequence: CDR1 SGHVS, CDR2 FNYEAQ. The length of the CDR3 is 16 residues. DNA for the CDR3: TGTGCCAGCAGCCCGGGACTAGCGGGGGCCATCAATGAGCAGTTCTTC. This gives the protein CASSPGLAGAINEQFF.

This clone was recorded only once. The V call is TRBV18, the J call TRBJ1-2; 10 bases line up with TRBD1. The CDR3 extends over 14 amino acids. After removal of 2 bases from V and 5 bases from J, the junction contained 2 bases not matched to a gene. Germline V gene data show CDR1 as KGHSH and CDR2 as LQKENI. For the CDR3, the DNA is TGTGCCAGCTCACCAGGGACAGGGGAATATGGCTACACCTTC. This codes for CASSPGTGEYGYTF.